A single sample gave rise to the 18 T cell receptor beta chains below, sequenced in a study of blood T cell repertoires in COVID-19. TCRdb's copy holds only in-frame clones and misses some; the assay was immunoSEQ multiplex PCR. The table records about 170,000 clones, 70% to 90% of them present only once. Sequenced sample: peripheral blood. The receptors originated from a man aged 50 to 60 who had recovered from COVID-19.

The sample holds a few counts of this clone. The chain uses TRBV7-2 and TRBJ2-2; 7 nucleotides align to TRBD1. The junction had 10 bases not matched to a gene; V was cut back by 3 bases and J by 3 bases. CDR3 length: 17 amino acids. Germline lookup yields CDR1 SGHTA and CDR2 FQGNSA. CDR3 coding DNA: TGTGCCAGCAGCTTGGATTCCTGGACAGGAGACACCGGGGAGCTGTTTTTT. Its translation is CASSLDSWTGDTGELFF.

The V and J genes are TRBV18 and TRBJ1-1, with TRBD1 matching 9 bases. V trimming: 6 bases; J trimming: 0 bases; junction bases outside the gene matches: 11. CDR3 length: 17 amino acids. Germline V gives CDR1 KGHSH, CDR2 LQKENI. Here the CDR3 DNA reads TGTGCCAGCTCCCCGTCCGACAGGGGGGGTATGAACACTGAAGCTTTCTTT. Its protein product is CASSPSDRGGMNTEAFF.

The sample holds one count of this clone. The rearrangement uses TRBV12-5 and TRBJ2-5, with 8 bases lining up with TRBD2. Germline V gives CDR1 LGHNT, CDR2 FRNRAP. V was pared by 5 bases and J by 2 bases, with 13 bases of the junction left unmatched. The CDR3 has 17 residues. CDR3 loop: CASGMIRTGGWQETQYF. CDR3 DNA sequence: TGTGCTAGTGGTATGATCCGGACGGGGGGGTGGCAAGAGACCCAGTACTTC.

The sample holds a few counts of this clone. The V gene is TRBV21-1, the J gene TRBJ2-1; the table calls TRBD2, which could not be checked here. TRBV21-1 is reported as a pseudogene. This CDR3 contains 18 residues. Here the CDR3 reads CASSKAGLAGDRYNEQFF. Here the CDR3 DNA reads TGTGCCAGCAGCAAAGCGGGGCTAGCGGGAGACAGGTACAATGAGCAGTTCTTC.

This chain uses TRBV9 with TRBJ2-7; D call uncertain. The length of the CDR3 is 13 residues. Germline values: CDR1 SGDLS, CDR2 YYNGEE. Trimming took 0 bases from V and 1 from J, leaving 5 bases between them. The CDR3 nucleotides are TGTGCCAGCAGCGTAGAACAGTCCTACGAGCAGTACTTC. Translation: CASSVEQSYEQYF.

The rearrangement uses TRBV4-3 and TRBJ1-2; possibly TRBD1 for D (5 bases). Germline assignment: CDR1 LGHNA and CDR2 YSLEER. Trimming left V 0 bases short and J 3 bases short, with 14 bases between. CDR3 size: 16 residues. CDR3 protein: CASSQDGSRVYYGYTF. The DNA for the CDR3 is TGCGCCAGCAGCCAAGATGGGTCCAGGGTATACTATGGCTACACCTTC.

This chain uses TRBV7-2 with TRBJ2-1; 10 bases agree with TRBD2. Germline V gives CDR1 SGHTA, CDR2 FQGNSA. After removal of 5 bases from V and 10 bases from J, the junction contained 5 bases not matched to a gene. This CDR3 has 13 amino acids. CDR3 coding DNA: TGTGCCAGCAGCCGGGCACTAGCGGGGGAGCAGTTCTTC. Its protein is CASSRALAGEQFF.

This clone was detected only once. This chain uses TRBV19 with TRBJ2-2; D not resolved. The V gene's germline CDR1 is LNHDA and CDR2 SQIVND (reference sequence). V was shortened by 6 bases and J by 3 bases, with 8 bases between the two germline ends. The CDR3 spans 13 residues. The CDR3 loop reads CASRYRDTGELFF. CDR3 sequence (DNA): TGTGCCAGTAGGTACCGGGACACCGGGGAGCTGTTTTTT. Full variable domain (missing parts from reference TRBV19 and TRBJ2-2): DGGITQSPKYLFRKEGQNVTLSCEQNLNHDAMYWYRQDPGQGLRLIYYSQIVNDFQKGDIAEGYSVSREKKESFPLTVTSAQKNPTAFYLCASRYRDTGELFFGEGSRLTVL.

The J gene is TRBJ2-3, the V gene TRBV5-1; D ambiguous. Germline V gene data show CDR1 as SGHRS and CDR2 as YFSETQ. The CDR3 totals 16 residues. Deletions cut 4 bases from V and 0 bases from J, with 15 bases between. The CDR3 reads CASSPNAAPSTDTQYF. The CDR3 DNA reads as TGCGCCAGCAGCCCGAACGCAGCGCCGAGCACAGATACGCAGTATTTT.

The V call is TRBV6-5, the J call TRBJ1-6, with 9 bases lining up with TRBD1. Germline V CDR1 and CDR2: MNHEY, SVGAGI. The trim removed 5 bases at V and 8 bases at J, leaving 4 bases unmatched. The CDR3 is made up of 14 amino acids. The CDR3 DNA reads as TGTGCCAGCAGTCGTGACAGGGGGGATTCACCCCTCCACTTT. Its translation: CASSRDRGDSPLHF.

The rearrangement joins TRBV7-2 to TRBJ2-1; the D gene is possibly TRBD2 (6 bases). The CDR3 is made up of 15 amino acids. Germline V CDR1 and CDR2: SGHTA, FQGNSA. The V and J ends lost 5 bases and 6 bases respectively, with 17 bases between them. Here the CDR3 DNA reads TGTGCCAGCAGCCTCGACTGGGGGAGGTCCAATGAGCAGTTCTTC. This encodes CASSLDWGRSNEQFF.

CDR3 sequence (DNA): TGTGCCAGCAGCTGGGCCTCGCGGGACTCCTACGAGCAGTACTTC. Residues: CASSWASRDSYEQYF. The gene calls are TRBV7-2 and TRBJ2-7; D might be TRBD2 (6 bases). The V end lost 4 bases, the J end lost 0 bases, and 13 bases lay between the germline ends. The CDR3 covers 15 residues. Germline values: CDR1 SGHTA, CDR2 FQGNSA.

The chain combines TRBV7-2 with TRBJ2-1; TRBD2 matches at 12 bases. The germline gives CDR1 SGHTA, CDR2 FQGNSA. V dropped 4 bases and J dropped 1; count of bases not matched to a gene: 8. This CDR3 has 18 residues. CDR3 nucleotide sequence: TGTGCCAGCAGCTCCGGGGTCCTAGCGGGAGGGTCCTACAATGAGCAGTTCTTC. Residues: CASSSGVLAGGSYNEQFF.

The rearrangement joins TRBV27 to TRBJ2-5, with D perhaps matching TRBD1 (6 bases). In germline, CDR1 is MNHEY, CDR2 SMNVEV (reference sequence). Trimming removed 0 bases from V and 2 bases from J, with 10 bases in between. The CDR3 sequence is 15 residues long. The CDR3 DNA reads TGTGCCAGCAGTTTATCTCGGACAGATCAAGAGACCCAGTACTTC. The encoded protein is CASSLSRTDQETQYF.

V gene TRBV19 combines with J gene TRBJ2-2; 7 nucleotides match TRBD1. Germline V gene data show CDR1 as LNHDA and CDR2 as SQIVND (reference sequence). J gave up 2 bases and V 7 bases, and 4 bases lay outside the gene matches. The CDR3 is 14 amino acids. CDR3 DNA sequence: TGTGCCAGTAACCGACAGGGTAACACCGGGGAGCTGTTTTTT. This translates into CASNRQGNTGELFF.

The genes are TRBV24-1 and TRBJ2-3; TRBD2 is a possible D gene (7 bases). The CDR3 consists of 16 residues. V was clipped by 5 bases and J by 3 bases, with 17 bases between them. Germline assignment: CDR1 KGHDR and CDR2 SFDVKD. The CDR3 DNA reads TGTGCCACCAGTGCATCATTACGGGGGGCAACAGATACGCAGTATTTT. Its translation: CATSASLRGATDTQYF.

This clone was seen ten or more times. The chain's CDR3 is CASRPGQLNTEAFF. The CDR3 region has the DNA TGTGCCAGTAGACCGGGACAGCTGAACACTGAAGCTTTCTTT. J is TRBJ1-1 and V is TRBV19, with TRBD1 identical over 7 bases. Germline V gene lookup returns CDR1 LNHDA and CDR2 SQIVND (reference sequence). The CDR3 has 14 residues. V lost 6 bases, J lost 0 bases, and 4 bases stayed unmatched.

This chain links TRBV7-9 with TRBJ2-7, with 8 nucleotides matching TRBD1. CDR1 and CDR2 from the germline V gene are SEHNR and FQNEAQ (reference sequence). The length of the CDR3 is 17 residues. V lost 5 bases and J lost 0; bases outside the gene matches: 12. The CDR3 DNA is TGTGCCAGCAGCGGAGGAGTGGGGACAGGAATCTCCTACGAGCAGTACTTC. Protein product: CASSGGVGTGISYEQYF.